This entry features one TCR beta chain sequence. These data originate in a study of blood T cell repertoires in COVID-19. Across the study: Sources were T cells, B-cell-depleted T cells, or PBMCs; the material itself was cDNA or gDNA.

V was trimmed by 3 bases and J by 4 bases, leaving 9 bases between them. The CDR3 runs 13 residues. The V gene's germline CDR1 is KGHDR and CDR2 SFDVKD. Generated by immunoSEQ multiplex PCR, the TCRdb table keeps only in-frame clones and is missing some. Here the sample spans roughly 250,000 clones, roughly four fifths being singletons. This TCR was sampled from a man aged 50-60 years with acute or convalescent COVID-19. The chain couples TRBV24-1 to TRBJ2-7; D uncertain. The sequencing sample was made of peripheral blood. Written as DNA, the CDR3 is TGTGCCACCAGTGATGGCGGAAGATACGAGCAGTACTTC. Residues: CATSDGGRYEQYF.